This TCR beta chain originates from a study of CD8+CD57+ T cells in acquired aplastic anemia. Genomic DNA provided the template from which TCR beta VDJ and CDR3 profiles were obtained. TCRdb re-analysed the reads in MiXCR, keeping a single row per CDR3 protein. The sample yields about 290,000 distinct CDR3 sequences, about 50% seen once. Individuals selected for sequencing had exhibited CD8+CD57+ cell expansion on flow cytometry. The CDR3 is made up of 14 amino acids. Germline-derived CDR1 and CDR2 are WNHNN and SYGVQD (reference sequence). As to this clonotype: One end of the junction varies from germline; a read error may be responsible.

This clonotype was sampled from a human donor with aplastic anemia. Sequencing input: sorted CD4+, CD8+, or CD8+CD57+ T cells (not recorded which) from PBMCs. This chain joins TRBV10-1 and TRBJ2-2; D ambiguous. The CDR3 nucleotides read TGCGCCGGCAGTGAGTCGAAACACACCGGGGAGCTGTTTTTT. It specifies CAGSESKHTGELFF.